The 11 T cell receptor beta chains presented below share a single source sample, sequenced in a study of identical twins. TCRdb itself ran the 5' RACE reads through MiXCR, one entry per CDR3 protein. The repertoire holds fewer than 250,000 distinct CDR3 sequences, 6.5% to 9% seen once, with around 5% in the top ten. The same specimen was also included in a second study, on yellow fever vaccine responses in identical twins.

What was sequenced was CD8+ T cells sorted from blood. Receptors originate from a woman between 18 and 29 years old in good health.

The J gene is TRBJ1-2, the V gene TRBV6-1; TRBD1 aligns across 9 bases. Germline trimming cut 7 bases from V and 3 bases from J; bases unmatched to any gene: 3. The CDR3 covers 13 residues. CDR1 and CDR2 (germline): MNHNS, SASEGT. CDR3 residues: CASKRDRDYGYTF. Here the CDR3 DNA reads TGTGCCAGCAAACGGGACAGGGACTATGGCTACACCTTC.

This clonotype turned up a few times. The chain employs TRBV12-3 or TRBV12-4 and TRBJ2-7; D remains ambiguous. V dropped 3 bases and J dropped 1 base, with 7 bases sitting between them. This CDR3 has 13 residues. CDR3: CASSFGFSYEQYV. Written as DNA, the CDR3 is TGTGCCAGCAGTTTCGGCTTTTCCTACGAGCAGTACGTC.

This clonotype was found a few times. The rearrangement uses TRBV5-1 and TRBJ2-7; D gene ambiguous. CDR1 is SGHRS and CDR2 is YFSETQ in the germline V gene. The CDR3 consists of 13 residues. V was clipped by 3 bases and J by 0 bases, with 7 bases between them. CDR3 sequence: CASSSSPSYEQYF. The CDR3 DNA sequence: TGCGCCAGCAGCTCGTCCCCCTCCTACGAGCAGTACTTC.

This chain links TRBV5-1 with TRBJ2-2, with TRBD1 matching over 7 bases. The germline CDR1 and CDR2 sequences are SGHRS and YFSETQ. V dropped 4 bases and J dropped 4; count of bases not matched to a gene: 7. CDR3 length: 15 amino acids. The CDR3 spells CASSPGQFSTGELFF. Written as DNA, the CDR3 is TGCGCCAGCAGCCCGGGACAGTTTTCCACCGGGGAGCTGTTTTTT.

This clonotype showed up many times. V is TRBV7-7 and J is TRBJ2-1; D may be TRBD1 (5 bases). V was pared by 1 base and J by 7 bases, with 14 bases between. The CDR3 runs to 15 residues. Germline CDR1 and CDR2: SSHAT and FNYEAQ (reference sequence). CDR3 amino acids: CASSLESGFENEQFF. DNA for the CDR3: TGTGCCAGCAGCTTAGAATCAGGGTTTGAGAATGAGCAGTTCTTC.

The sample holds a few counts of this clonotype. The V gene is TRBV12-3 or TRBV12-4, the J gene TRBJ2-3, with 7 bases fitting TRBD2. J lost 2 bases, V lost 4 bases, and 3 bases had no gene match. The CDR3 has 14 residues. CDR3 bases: TGTGCCAGCAGTTGGACTAGTTTCACAGATACGCAGTATTTT. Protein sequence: CASSWTSFTDTQYF.

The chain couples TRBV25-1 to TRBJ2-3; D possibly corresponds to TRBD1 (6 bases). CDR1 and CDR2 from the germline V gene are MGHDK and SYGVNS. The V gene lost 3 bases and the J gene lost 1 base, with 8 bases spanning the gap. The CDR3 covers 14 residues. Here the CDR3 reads CASSDHRGTDTQYF. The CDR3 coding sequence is TGTGCCAGCAGTGATCACAGGGGCACAGATACGCAGTATTTT.

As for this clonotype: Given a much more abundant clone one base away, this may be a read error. This CDR3 reads CASSQEDRGGHNEQFF. Written as DNA, the CDR3 is TGTGCCAGCAGCCAAGAAGACAGGGGAGGCCACAATGAGCAGTTCTTC. The chain is built from TRBV4-2 and TRBJ2-1; 8 bases are shared with TRBD1. The V and J ends lost 0 bases and 5 bases, in that order; junction bases with no gene match: 6. Germline V gene sequence: CDR1 LGHNA, CDR2 YNFKEQ. This CDR3 has 16 residues.

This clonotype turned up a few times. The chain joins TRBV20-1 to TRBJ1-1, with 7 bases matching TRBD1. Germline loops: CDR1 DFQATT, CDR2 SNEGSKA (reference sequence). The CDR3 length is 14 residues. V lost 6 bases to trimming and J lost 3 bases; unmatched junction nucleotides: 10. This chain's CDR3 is CSAPSYRGDTEAFF. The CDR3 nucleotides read TGCAGTGCGCCGTCCTACAGGGGAGACACTGAAGCTTTCTTT.

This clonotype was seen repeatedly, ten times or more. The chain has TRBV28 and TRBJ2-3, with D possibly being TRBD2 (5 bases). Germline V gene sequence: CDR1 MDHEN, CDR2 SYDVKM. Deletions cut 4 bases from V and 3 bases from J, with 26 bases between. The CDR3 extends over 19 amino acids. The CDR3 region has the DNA TGTGCCAGCAGTTCTGTCGAACCGGGCCTAAACACGGGGACAGATACGCAGTATTTT. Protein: CASSSVEPGLNTGTDTQYF.

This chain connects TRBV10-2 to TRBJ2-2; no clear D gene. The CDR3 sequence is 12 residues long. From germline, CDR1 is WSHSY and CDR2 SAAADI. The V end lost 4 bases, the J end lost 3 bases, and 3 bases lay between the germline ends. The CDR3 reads CASSAHTGELFF. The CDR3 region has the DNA TGCGCCAGCAGTGCCCACACCGGGGAGCTGTTTTTT.